The entry below gives a single T cell receptor beta chain sequence along with its context. The target antigen is unknown. This specimen belongs to a study of memory CD4+ T cells and cytomegalovirus serostatus. Study at large: This sample comes from healthy Belgian adults, 8 to 10 CMV seropositive, roughly 22 seronegative.

The sort gate was single viable CD3+CD4+CD8-CD45RO+ cells for memory CD4+ T cells. Points from the study as a whole: Suggested: most of the CMV-linked TCR signature lies in CD4+ memory cells. CD4+ memory repertoires contained about 40% of the roughly 160 reported CMV TCRbeta sequences.

CDR1 is SGHNT and CDR2 is YYREEE in the germline V gene (reference sequence). The CDR3 is 15 residues long. The ends lost 0 bases at V and 5 bases at J; junction bases unmatched: 6. Per the study methods: Out-of-frame sequences were removed, leaving 2,000,000 or so distinct TCRbeta sequences. Sequenced by immunoSEQ multiplex PCR; TCRdb stores in-frame clones only, minus some. V, J and clone size reflect that table, while D and trimming were determined from the DNA. The sample has about 50,000 clones; 65% to 85% are singletons. Sequencing input: memory CD4+ T cells from blood. J is TRBJ1-1 and V is TRBV5-4; 8 bases fit TRBD1. The receptor comes from an adult in good health and CMV-seronegative. CDR3 sequence reads: CASSLVRQGMTEAFF. CDR3 DNA sequence: TGTGCCAGCAGCTTGGTCAGACAGGGGATGACTGAAGCTTTCTTT.